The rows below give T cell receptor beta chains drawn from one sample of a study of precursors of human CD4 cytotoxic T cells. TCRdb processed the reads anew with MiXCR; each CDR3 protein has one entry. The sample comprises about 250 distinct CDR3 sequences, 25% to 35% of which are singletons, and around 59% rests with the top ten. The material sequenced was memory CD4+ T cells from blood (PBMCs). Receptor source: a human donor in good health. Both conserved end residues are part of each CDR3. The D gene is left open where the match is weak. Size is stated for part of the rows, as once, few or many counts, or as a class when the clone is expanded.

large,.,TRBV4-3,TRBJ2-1,CASSQDYQRVYYNEQFF,TGCGCCAGCAGCCAAGATTACCAGCGGGTCTACTACAATGAGCAGTTCTTC
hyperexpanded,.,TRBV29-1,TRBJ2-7,CSFRTNYEQYF,TGCAGCTTCCGGACCAACTACGAGCAGTACTTC
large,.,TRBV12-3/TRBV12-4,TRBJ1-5,CASSLGGRGRQPQHF,TGTGCCAGCAGTTTAGGCGGGCGGGGACGACAGCCCCAGCATTTT
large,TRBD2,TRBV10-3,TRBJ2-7,CAIRPNLAGAWEQYF,TGTGCCATCAGACCCAATCTAGCGGGAGCGTGGGAGCAGTACTTC
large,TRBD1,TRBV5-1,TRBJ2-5,CASRGQQQETQYF,TGCGCCAGCAGGGGACAGCAACAAGAGACCCAGTACTTC
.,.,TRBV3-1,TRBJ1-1,CASSQVDGNTEAFF,TGTGCCAGCAGCCAAGTCGACGGGAACACTGAAGCTTTCTTT
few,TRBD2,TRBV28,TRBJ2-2,CASSLSGIMTGELFF,TGTGCCAGCAGCTTAAGCGGGATTATGACCGGGGAGCTGTTTTTT
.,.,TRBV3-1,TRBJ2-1,CASSQGRINEQFF,TGTGCCAGCAGCCAAGGGCGTATCAATGAGCAGTTCTTC
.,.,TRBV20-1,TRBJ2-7,CSADLGRSYEQYF,TGCAGTGCTGACCTAGGCCGCTCCTACGAGCAGTACTTC
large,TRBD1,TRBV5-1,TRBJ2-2,CASSWAQGATGELFF,TGCGCCAGCAGCTGGGCCCAGGGGGCGACCGGGGAGCTGTTTTTT
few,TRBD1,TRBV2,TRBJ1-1,CASGDRVGHTEAFF,TGTGCCAGCGGTGACAGGGTTGGGCACACTGAAGCTTTCTTT
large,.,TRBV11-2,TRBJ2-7,CASSLLGGSYEQYF,TGTGCCAGCAGCCTCCTGGGGGGATCCTACGAGCAGTACTTC
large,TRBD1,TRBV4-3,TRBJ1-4,CASSHRQGAGEKLFF,TGCGCCAGCAGCCACAGACAGGGGGCGGGTGAAAAACTGTTTTTT
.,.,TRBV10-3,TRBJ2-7,CAISESDEQYF,TGTGCCATCAGTGAGTCGGACGAGCAGTACTTC
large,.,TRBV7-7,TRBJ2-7,CASSRPYEQYF,TGTGCTAGCAGCCGGCCCTACGAGCAGTACTTC
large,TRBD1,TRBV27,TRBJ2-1,CASSPTTGILLRNEQFF,TGTGCCAGCAGTCCAACGACAGGGATCCTCCTCCGCAATGAGCAGTTCTTC
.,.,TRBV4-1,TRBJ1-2,CASSQVPYYGYTF,TGCGCCAGCAGCCAAGTTCCGTACTATGGCTACACCTTC
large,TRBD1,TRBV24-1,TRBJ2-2,CATTPDRVTGELFF,TGTGCCACCACCCCTGACAGGGTTACCGGGGAGCTGTTTTTT
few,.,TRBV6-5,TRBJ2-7,CASSRDARYEQYF,TGTGCCAGCAGCCGAGACGCGCGCTACGAGCAGTACTTC
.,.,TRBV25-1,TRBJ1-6,CATDSGQAYSPLHF,TGTGCCACCGACTCCGGGCAGGCCTATTCACCCCTCCACTTT
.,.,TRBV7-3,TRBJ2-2,CASSLITAGHTGELFF,TGTGCCAGCAGCTTAATCACAGCCGGCCACACCGGGGAGCTGTTTTTT
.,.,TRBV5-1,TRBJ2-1,CASREGMAYNEQFF,TGCGCCAGCAGGGAGGGAATGGCCTACAATGAGCAGTTCTTC
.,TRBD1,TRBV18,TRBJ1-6,CASSQQGGNSPLHF,TGTGCCAGCTCACAACAGGGGGGGAATTCACCCCTCCACTTT
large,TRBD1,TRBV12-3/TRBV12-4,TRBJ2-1,CASSARTGVWSAYNEQFF,TGTGCCAGCAGTGCCCGGACAGGGGTCTGGAGCGCCTACAATGAGCAGTTCTTC